This T cell receptor (beta chain) was recovered during a study of blood T cell repertoires in COVID-19. CDR3 size: 14 residues. V was trimmed by 6 bases and J by 8 bases, leaving 19 bases between them. Germline CDR1 and CDR2: MNHEY and SVGAGI. Original analysis: It was from reference gene primer amplification that nucleated cell counts were estimated. Profiling relied on immunoSEQ multiplex PCR, and the TCRdb table lists in-frame clones only, not all of them. V, J and clone size were drawn from that table, and D and trimming were deduced from the DNA. This table holds about 140,000 clones, about 80% found once.

The sequenced material came from peripheral blood. The chain carries TRBV6-5 and TRBJ1-1, with a tentative D call TRBD1 (6 bases). The clonotype originates from a man aged 70-80 years who had recovered from COVID-19. CDR3 protein: CASSPASRGGEAFF. CDR3 coding DNA: TGTGCCAGCAGCCCGGCGTCCAGGGGAGGGGAAGCTTTCTTT.